The 20 T cell receptor beta chains in this list originate from one sample, sequenced in a study of blood T cell repertoires in COVID-19. The repertoire was sequenced with immunoSEQ multiplex PCR; TCRdb's copy has only in-frame clones and lacks some. The sample yields hundreds of thousands of clones, around 88% seen once. Sequences were obtained from peripheral blood. Receptor source: a woman in her 30s with COVID-19, enrolled during active disease.

This chain uses TRBV5-1 with TRBJ2-1, with TRBD2 matching over 7 bases. V dropped 0 bases and J dropped 10; count of bases not matched to a gene: 7. CDR3 length equals 14 residues. Germline loops: CDR1 SGHRS, CDR2 YFSETQ. CDR3 region: CASSLARLATEQFF. Written as DNA, the CDR3 is TGCGCCAGCAGCTTGGCCAGACTAGCTACCGAGCAGTTCTTC. Looking up the rest from reference TRBV5-1 and TRBJ2-1 gives the full variable domain: KAGVTQTPRYLIKTRGQQVTLSCSPISGHRSVSWYQQTPGQGLQFLFEYFSETQRNKGNFPGRFSGRQFSNSRSEMNVSTLELGDSALYLCASSLARLATEQFFGPGTRLTVL.

The chain employs TRBV11-3 and TRBJ1-2, with 8 bases matching TRBD1. The CDR3 extends over 12 amino acids. Germline loops: CDR1 SGHNT, CDR2 YENEEA. J lost 6 bases, V lost 6 bases, and 3 bases had no gene match. The CDR3 sequence is CASRGQADGYTF. CDR3 sequence (DNA): TGTGCCAGCAGGGGACAGGCGGATGGCTACACCTTC.

This clone was seen only once. This sequence joins TRBV30 and TRBJ2-1; TRBD2 aligns across 8 bases. Germline CDR1 GTSNPN, CDR2 SVGIG (reference sequence). The CDR3 runs 15 residues. The trim removed 0 bases at V and 7 bases at J, leaving 8 bases unmatched. The CDR3, as DNA: TGTGCCTGGAGTGTAGGGCTAGCGGGTATGAATGAGCAGTTCTTC. Its translation is CAWSVGLAGMNEQFF.

This sequence joins TRBV28 and TRBJ1-5; D is unresolved. This CDR3 comprises 16 residues. V gave up 3 bases and J gave up 0 bases, with 12 bases separating them. Germline CDR1 and CDR2: MDHEN and SYDVKM. The CDR3 region is CASSLSGVYSNQPQHF. The CDR3 DNA reads as TGTGCCAGCAGTTTGTCGGGAGTTTATAGCAATCAGCCCCAGCATTTT.

This chain uses TRBV18 with TRBJ1-5, with 7 bases fitting TRBD1. The CDR3 runs 15 residues. Germline-derived CDR1 and CDR2 are KGHSH and LQKENI. The J segment lost 1 base and the V segment lost 1 base, leaving 1 base of the junction unmatched. CDR3 residues: CASSPQGQSNQPQHF. In nucleotides, the CDR3 is TGTGCCAGCTCACCACAGGGACAGAGCAATCAGCCCCAGCATTTT.

The chain joins TRBV11-2 to TRBJ1-2; D possibly corresponds to TRBD1 (5 bases). The germline CDR1 and CDR2 sequences are SGHAT and FQNNGV. The V gene lost 5 bases and the J gene lost 7 bases, with 14 bases spanning the gap. The CDR3 has 13 residues. CDR3 coding DNA: TGTGCCAGCAGCAGCAGGGATTCAGGTGGCTACACCTTC. Its translation is CASSSRDSGGYTF.

The chain has TRBV6-5 and TRBJ2-1, with D maybe TRBD2 (5 bases). V shed 0 bases and J shed 4 bases, with 10 bases lying between them. Germline V lookup: CDR1 MNHEY, CDR2 SVGAGI. The CDR3 loop spans 15 amino acids. The CDR3 sequence: CASSYSRGGYNEQFF. Here the CDR3 DNA reads TGTGCCAGCAGTTACTCTCGCGGAGGATACAATGAGCAGTTCTTC.

The table lists this clone with a count of one. J is TRBJ2-6 and V is TRBV25-1, with 11 bases that match TRBD1. Germline CDR1 is MGHDK and CDR2 is SYGVNS. The CDR3 has 18 amino acids. V dropped 11 bases and J dropped 2; count of bases not matched to a gene: 14. This CDR3 reads CAPVMNGTGGPGANVLTF. Here the CDR3 DNA reads TGTGCCCCTGTTATGAACGGGACAGGGGGGCCTGGGGCCAACGTCCTGACTTTC.

The chain combines TRBV7-2 with TRBJ2-7; no definite D call. CDR1 and CDR2 from the germline V gene are SGHTA and FQGNSA. The CDR3 has 15 amino acids. The ends were cut back, 1 base at V and 2 bases at J, with 12 bases in the middle. The chain's CDR3 is CASSLVPQAPYEQYV. The CDR3 DNA reads TGTGCCAGCAGCTTAGTTCCGCAGGCACCCTACGAGCAGTACGTC.

This sequence joins TRBV7-9 and TRBJ2-7; 9 bases agree with TRBD2. In germline, CDR1 is SEHNR, CDR2 FQNEAQ (reference sequence). CDR3 length: 14 residues. V was pared by 1 base and J by 2 bases, with 0 bases of the junction left unmatched. In DNA form, the CDR3 reads TGTGCCAGCAGCTTAGGGACTAGCGCCTACGAGCAGTACTTC. Residues: CASSLGTSAYEQYF. Full variable domain (rest looked up from reference TRBV7-9 and TRBJ2-7): DTGVSQNPRHKITKRGQNVTFRCDPISEHNRLYWYRQTLGQGPEFLTYFQNEAQLEKSRLLSDRFSAERPKGSFSTLEIQRTEQGDSAMYLCASSLGTSAYEQYFGPGTRLTVT.

The V call is TRBV4-3, the J call TRBJ2-5; no clear D. The CDR3 has 13 amino acids. Trimming left V 0 bases short and J 3 bases short, with 5 bases between. Germline CDR1 and CDR2: LGHNA and YSLEER. In DNA form, the CDR3 reads TGCGCCAGCAGCCAAGACCTAGAAGAGACCCAGTACTTC. Its protein is CASSQDLEETQYF.

The rearrangement uses TRBV20-1 and TRBJ2-3; D not certain. Germline CDR1 DFQATT, CDR2 SNEGSKA (reference sequence). The CDR3 is 13 residues long. With 4 bases removed from V and 6 bases from J, the gap between germline ends came to 14 bases. The CDR3 bases are TGCAGTGCTATTGACCCTTTTTCGGATACGCAGTATTTT. It encodes CSAIDPFSDTQYF.

The chain recombines TRBV2 with TRBJ2-7; 10 nucleotides match TRBD1. The CDR3 covers 14 residues. CDR1 is SNHLY, CDR2 FYNNEI, per germline. J lost 6 bases, V lost 8 bases, and 10 bases had no gene match. The CDR3 spells CASGGGTGVSEQYF. The CDR3 DNA reads TGTGCCAGCGGGGGTGGGACAGGGGTGAGCGAGCAGTACTTC.

V is TRBV28 and J is TRBJ1-2; 9 positions match TRBD1. The CDR3 contains 15 residues. V was clipped by 6 bases and J by 4 bases; unmatched bases: 9. Germline V gene sequence: CDR1 MDHEN, CDR2 SYDVKM. CDR3 sequence reads: CASRDPGQGSYGYTF. The CDR3 region has the DNA TGTGCCAGCAGAGACCCGGGACAGGGCTCCTATGGCTACACCTTC.

The chain combines TRBV19 with TRBJ2-2, with D maybe TRBD1 (5 bases). The ends were cut back, 2 bases at V and 7 bases at J, with 11 bases in the middle. This CDR3 region has 14 residues. Germline V gene data show CDR1 as LNHDA and CDR2 as SQIVND (reference sequence). CDR3 region: CASSIQGAGGELFF. The CDR3 nucleotides read TGTGCCAGTAGTATACAAGGGGCCGGCGGGGAGCTGTTTTTT.

The rearrangement joins TRBV28 to TRBJ2-5; 9 positions agree with TRBD2. The germline gives CDR1 MDHEN, CDR2 SYDVKM. J was trimmed by 1 base and V by 1 base; bases with no gene match: 1. The CDR3 spans 15 residues. CDR3 in amino acids: CASSLLAGVQETQYF. CDR3 sequence (DNA): TGTGCCAGCAGTTTATTAGCGGGGGTCCAAGAGACCCAGTACTTC.

This sequence joins TRBV4-1 and TRBJ2-5, with TRBD1 matching 7 bases. This CDR3 is built from 16 residues. Per germline, CDR1 MGHRA and CDR2 YSYEKL. Losses at the gene ends were 0 bases for V and 3 bases for J; bases not matched to a gene: 7. CDR3: CASSQDRQGTEETQYF. Here the CDR3 DNA reads TGCGCCAGCAGCCAAGATAGACAGGGAACCGAAGAGACCCAGTACTTC.

This clone was counted only a few times. The V gene is TRBV11-2, the J gene TRBJ2-3; TRBD2 is a possible D gene (5 bases). Trimming pared 3 bases from V and 0 bases from J, leaving 10 bases between. The CDR3 length is 15 residues. Germline V gene data show CDR1 as SGHAT and CDR2 as FQNNGV. The CDR3: CASSFGLTSTDTQYF. The CDR3 DNA follows: TGTGCCAGCAGCTTCGGACTGACTAGCACAGATACGCAGTATTTT. Filled out from reference TRBV11-2 and TRBJ2-3, the complete variable domain reads EAGVAQSPRYKIIEKRQSVAFWCNPISGHATLYWYQQILGQGPKLLIQFQNNGVVDDSQLPKDRFSAERLKGVDSTLKIQPAKLEDSAVYLCASSFGLTSTDTQYFGPGTRLTVL.

The rearrangement links TRBV7-2 to TRBJ1-2, with D maybe TRBD1 (6 bases). Per germline, CDR1 SGHTA and CDR2 FQGNSA. This CDR3 comprises 13 residues. V was shortened by 5 bases and J by 7 bases, with 14 bases between the two germline ends. The CDR3: CASSPDSRGGYTF. CDR3 bases: TGTGCCAGCAGCCCGGACAGTCGCGGTGGCTACACCTTC.

This clone appeared once. This chain joins TRBV12-3 or TRBV12-4 and TRBJ2-7, with unresolved D. V shed 1 base and J shed 4 bases, with 8 bases lying between them. The CDR3 loop spans 13 amino acids. The CDR3 DNA sequence: TGTGCCAGCAGTTTAGGCGGCGGTTACGAGCAGTACGTC. This gives the protein CASSLGGGYEQYV.